This T cell receptor beta chain was obtained from a study of CD8 T cells in ankylosing spondylitis. Findings and caveats of the study: Both synovial fluid and blood in reactive arthritis had previously been reported to carry some motif variants. Seemingly distinctive of ankylosing spondylitis blood was a TCR beta motif formed by eight highly homologous variants.

In the case of this clonotype: Its antigen is still unknown.

Using quantitative 5'-RACE with molecular barcodes, the authors made TCR beta libraries. TCRdb reanalysed the 5' RACE reads using MiXCR and keeps one entry per CDR3 protein. The data hold about 440,000 distinct CDR3 sequences, with 17% observed a single time. CDR3 length equals 15 residues. The germline gives CDR1 SGHRS, CDR2 YFSETQ. With 4 bases clipped from V and 0 bases from J, the junction kept 3 bases outside the gene matches. The V and J genes are TRBV5-1 and TRBJ1-1, with TRBD1 matching 10 bases. This clonotype was sampled from a male donor with ankylosing spondylitis. The material sequenced was blood, either unsorted or a sorted T cell fraction (not recorded which). In nucleotides, the CDR3 is TGCGCCAGCAGCGCGGGGACAGGGGTGAACACTGAAGCTTTCTTT. This sequence encodes CASSAGTGVNTEAFF.